This T cell receptor beta chain stems from a study of beta chain features in type 1 diabetes. J was trimmed by 5 bases and V by 7 bases; bases with no gene match: 10. The CDR3 is 14 amino acids. Germline loops: CDR1 MGHDK, CDR2 SYGVNS. This clone was seen a few times. Its target is unknown. Study observations and caveats: Shorter TCRB CDR3s, moderately but significantly so, marked every one of the four CD4+ subsets in Type 1 diabetes patients.

The whole isolated RNA underwent reverse transcription, so sequencing captured expressed TCRB transcripts. Measured with immunoSEQ multiplex PCR; TCRdb has only the in-frame clones, and not every one. This table has some 170,000 clones, more than 60% appearing once. The V and J genes are TRBV25-1 and TRBJ2-5; 7 nucleotides line up with TRBD2. This receptor was obtained from a man aged 25 to 40 with type 1 diabetes. Input material: naive CD4+ T cells from blood. DNA for the CDR3: TGTGCCAGCACCGCAGCGGTAGCGGGCGAGACCCAGTACTTC. Its translation: CASTAAVAGETQYF. The full variable domain, in which reference TRBV25-1 and TRBJ2-5 provide the parts outside the CDR3, is EADIYQTPRYLVIGTGKKITLECSQTMGHDKMYWYQQDPGMELHLIHYSYGVNSTEKGDLSSESTVSRIRTEHFPLTLESARPSHTSQYLCASTAAVAGETQYFGPGTRLLVL.